This T cell receptor (beta chain) was observed in a study of OX40 agonist ivuxolimab in advanced cancers. For context, the study as a whole: Ivuxolimab, which targeted the costimulatory receptor OX40 (CD134), was an agonistic, fully human IgG2 monoclonal antibody. Intravenous ivuxolimab was administered to patients every 2 weeks at six dose levels: 0.01, 0.1, 0.3, 1.5, 3 and 10 mg/kg. Partial responses were achieved by three dose-escalation patients, of whom one had hepatocellular carcinoma and two had cutaneous melanoma. The paper covers the monotherapy dose-escalation part of the phase I ivuxolimab trial, which included N of about 51 patients. A male proportion of around 81% and a mean age of about 60 years, ranging from about 23 to 90, were recorded for the dose-escalation cohort. The purpose of peripheral TCRbeta sequencing was to test whether ivuxolimab changed TCR sequence diversity and led to clonal T-cell expansion. Patients were allowed to have had prior anti-PD-1, anti-PD-L1 or anti-CTLA-4 therapy, and approximately 37% of the dose-escalation patients had been treated with checkpoint inhibitors. Among the roughly 50 dose-escalation patients, around 19 had hepatocellular carcinoma, 15 melanoma, 9 renal cell carcinoma and 9 head and neck cancer. Broad study findings and their caveats: At doses of 0.1 to 3.0 mg/kg, clonal expansion of both CD4+ and CD8+ T cells in blood was seen between baseline and week 6. In the 0.1-3.0 mg/kg groups, partial responders were among the patients with the lowest normalized peripheral clonal expansion, particularly in CD8+ T cells. After ivuxolimab, expanded clones were on average more numerous among CD8+ T cells than among CD4+ T cells. The antigen specificity of the peripheral T cells that underwent clonal expansion was not determined. Low levels of normalized T-cell clonal expansion were also shown by some nonresponding patients.

To sequence the TCRbeta CDR3 region, genomic DNA was isolated from the sorted cells. The immunoSEQ Assay was used to sequence the TCRbeta CDR3 regions. Entries here come from immuneACCESS through TCRdb and include only in-frame sequences with V and J called. Some clones fail to appear in such tables; in the studies checked, an unresolved V gene covers under half of the shortfall, and the cause of the remainder is unknown. For this sample there are about 94,000 clones; roughly 88% appear just once. The ten most abundant clones make up approximately 0.28% of the sample. To note about this clone: Its antigen remains unidentified. Qualities for individual bases were not recorded, and no much larger clone is one base off.

The trial excluded patients who had a history of autoimmune disease or who were on systemic immunosuppression. Peripheral blood for TCR sequencing was collected from all dose cohorts at baseline, on cycle 4 day 1, and on cycle 7 day 1. The samples were taken from a phase I, first-in-human, multicenter, open-label dose-escalation trial of ivuxolimab. Adults with locally advanced or metastatic melanoma, renal cell, hepatocellular, or head and neck squamous cell carcinoma were enrolled in the trial. Before TCR sequencing, CD4+ and CD8+ T cells were separately sorted from peripheral blood. The cysteine opens and the phenylalanine closes a CDR3 of 13 amino acids. Only the CDR3 portion is preserved as DNA: 39 bases, with reading frame beginning at the first base. The V and J ends are trimmed by 6 bases and 3 bases, leaving 11 bases between them. Reading the germline V gene gives CDR1 ENHRY and CDR2 SYGVKD.

Sample: CD4+ or CD8+ T cells sorted from blood, taken in a trial of the OX40 agonist ivuxolimab. The chain is assembled from TRBV10-3 and TRBJ1-2; 5 matching bases give a weak D call of TRBD1. The receptor was isolated from an adult with an advanced solid tumor such as melanoma, head and neck, liver or kidney cancer. The sequenced DNA is TGTGCCATCAGCCGGGACGGCGACTATGGCTACACCTTC. Its protein product is CAISRDGDYGYTF.